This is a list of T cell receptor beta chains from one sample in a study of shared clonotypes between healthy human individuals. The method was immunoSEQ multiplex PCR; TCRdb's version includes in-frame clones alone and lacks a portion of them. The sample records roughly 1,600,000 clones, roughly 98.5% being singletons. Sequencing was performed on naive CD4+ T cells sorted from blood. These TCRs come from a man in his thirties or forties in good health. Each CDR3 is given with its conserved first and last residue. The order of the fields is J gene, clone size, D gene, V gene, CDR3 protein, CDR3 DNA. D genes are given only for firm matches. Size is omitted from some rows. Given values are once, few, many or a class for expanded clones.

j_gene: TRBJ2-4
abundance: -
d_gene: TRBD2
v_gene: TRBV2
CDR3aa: CASGVTGTSGTSPQNIQYF
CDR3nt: TGTGCCAGCGGCGTGACCGGGACTAGCGGGACGTCCCCCCAAAACATTCAGTACTTC

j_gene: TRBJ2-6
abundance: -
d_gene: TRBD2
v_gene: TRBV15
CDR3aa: CATSPIVAGRSGANVLTF
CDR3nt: TGTGCCACCAGCCCGATCGTAGCGGGACGCTCTGGGGCCAACGTCCTGACTTTC

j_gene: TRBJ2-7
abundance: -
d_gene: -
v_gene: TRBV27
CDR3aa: CASGIRDRVYEQYF
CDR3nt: TGTGCCAGCGGGATACGGGATCGGGTCTACGAGCAGTACTTC

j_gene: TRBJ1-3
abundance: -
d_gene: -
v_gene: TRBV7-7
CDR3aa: CASSANAGYGNTIYF
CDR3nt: TGTGCCAGCAGCGCAAACGCAGGCTATGGAAACACCATATATTTT

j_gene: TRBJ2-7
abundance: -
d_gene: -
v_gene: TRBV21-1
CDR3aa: CASSKRRVDRVHYEQYF
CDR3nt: TGTGCCAGCAGCAAAAGGCGAGTTGACAGGGTACACTACGAGCAGTACTTC

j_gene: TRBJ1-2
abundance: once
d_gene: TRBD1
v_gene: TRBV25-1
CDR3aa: CASTRTGDNYGYTF
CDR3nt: TGTGCCAGCACCCGGACAGGAGACAACTATGGCTACACCTTC

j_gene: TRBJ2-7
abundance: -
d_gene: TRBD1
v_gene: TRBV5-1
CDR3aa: CASSLRQGVYEQYF
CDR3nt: TGCGCCAGCAGCTTACGACAGGGGGTCTACGAGCAGTACTTC

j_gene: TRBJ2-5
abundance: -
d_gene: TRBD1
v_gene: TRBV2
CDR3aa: CASSEATGIPETQYF
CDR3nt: TGTGCCAGCAGTGAAGCGACAGGGATTCCCGAGACCCAGTACTTC

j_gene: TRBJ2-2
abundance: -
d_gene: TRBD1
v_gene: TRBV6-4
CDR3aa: CASSGQAFTGELFF
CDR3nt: TGTGCCAGCAGCGGACAGGCCTTTACCGGGGAGCTGTTTTTT

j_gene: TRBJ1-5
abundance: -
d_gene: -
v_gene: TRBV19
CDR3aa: CASSSQLGTLNQPQHF
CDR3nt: TGTGCCAGTAGTTCCCAGCTCGGGACGTTGAATCAGCCCCAGCATTTT

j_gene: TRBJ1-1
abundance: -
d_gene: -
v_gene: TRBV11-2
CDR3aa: CASSLDARGNTEAFF
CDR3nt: TGTGCCAGCAGCTTAGATGCCAGAGGTAACACTGAAGCTTTCTTT

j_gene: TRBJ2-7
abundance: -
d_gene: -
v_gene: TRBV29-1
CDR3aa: CSVGQREGEQYF
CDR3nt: TGCAGCGTTGGACAGAGGGAAGGCGAGCAGTACTTC

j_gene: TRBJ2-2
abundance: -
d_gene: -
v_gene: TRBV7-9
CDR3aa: CASSLNPLTGELFF
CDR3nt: TGTGCCAGCAGCTTAAACCCTTTGACCGGGGAGCTGTTTTTT

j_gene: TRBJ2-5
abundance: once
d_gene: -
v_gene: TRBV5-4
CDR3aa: CASSLGREETQYF
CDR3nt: TGTGCCAGCAGCTTGGGGCGGGAAGAGACCCAGTACTTC

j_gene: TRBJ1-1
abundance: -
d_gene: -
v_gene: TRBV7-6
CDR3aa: CASSLSGNTEAFF
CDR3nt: TGTGCCAGCAGCTTATCGGGGAACACTGAAGCTTTCTTT

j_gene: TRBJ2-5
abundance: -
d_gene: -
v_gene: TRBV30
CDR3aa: CAWRGAGSQETQYF
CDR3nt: TGTGCCTGGAGGGGGGCAGGGTCCCAAGAGACCCAGTACTTC

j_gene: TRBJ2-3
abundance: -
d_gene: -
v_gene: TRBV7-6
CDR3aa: CASSRVPAGGTDTQYF
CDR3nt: TGTGCCAGCAGCCGAGTCCCAGCGGGTGGCACAGATACGCAGTATTTT

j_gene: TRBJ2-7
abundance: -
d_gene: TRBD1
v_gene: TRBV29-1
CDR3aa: CSVGQGSYEQYF
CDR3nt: TGCAGCGTTGGACAGGGCTCCTACGAGCAGTACTTC

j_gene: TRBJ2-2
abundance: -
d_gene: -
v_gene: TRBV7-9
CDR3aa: CASSLKGRGIHTGELFF
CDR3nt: TGTGCCAGCAGCTTAAAAGGGAGAGGGATCCACACCGGGGAGCTGTTTTTT

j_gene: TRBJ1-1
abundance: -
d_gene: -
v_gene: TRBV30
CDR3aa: CAWSSLHEAFF
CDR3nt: TGTGCCTGGAGCAGCCTTCATGAAGCTTTCTTT

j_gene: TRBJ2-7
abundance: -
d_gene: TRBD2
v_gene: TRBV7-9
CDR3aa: CASSSASGTSGRRGYEQYF
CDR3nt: TGTGCCAGCAGCTCCGCGTCCGGGACTAGCGGGAGGCGGGGCTACGAGCAGTACTTC

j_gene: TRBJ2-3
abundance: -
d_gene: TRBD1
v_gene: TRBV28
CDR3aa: CASRTTRDRGADTQYF
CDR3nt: TGTGCCAGCAGAACCACCCGGGACAGGGGGGCGGATACGCAGTATTTT

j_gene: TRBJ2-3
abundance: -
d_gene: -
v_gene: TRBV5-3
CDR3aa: CARFIQENTDTQYF
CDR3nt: TGTGCCAGATTTATACAAGAGAACACAGATACGCAGTATTTT

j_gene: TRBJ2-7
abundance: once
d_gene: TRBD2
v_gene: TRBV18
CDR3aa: CASSQKSGSSYEQYF
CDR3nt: TGTGCCAGCTCTCAAAAAAGCGGGAGCAGTTACGAGCAGTACTTC

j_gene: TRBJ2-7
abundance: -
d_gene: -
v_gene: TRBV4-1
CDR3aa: CASSQDAGWNEQYF
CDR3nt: TGCGCCAGCAGCCAAGACGCAGGGTGGAACGAGCAGTACTTC

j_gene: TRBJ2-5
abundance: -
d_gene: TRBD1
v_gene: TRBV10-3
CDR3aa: CAISDRQGEETQYF
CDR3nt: TGTGCCATCAGTGATCGACAGGGGGAAGAGACCCAGTACTTC

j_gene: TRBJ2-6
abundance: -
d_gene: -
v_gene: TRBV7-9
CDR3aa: CASRVEGVSGANVLTF
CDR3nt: TGTGCCAGCAGGGTGGAAGGGGTCTCTGGGGCCAACGTCCTGACTTTC

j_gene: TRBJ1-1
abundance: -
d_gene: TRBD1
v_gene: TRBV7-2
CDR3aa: CASSSSLQDRVAEAFF
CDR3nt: TGTGCCAGCAGCTCGTCTTTACAGGACAGGGTGGCTGAAGCTTTCTTT

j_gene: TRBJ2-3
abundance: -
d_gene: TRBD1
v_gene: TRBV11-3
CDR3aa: CASSEDRGGADTQYF
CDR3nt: TGTGCCAGCAGCGAGGACAGGGGAGGAGCAGATACGCAGTATTTT

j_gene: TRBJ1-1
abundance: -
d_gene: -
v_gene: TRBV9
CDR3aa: CASSVDSSVTGAFF
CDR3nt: TGTGCCAGCAGCGTTGACAGCTCCGTGACTGGGGCTTTCTTT

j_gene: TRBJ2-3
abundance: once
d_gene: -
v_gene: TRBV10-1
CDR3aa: CASSDGTADTQYF
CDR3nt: TGCGCCAGCAGCGATGGGACGGCAGATACGCAGTATTTT

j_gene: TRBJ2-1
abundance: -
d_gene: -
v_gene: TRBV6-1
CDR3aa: CASMMGPYNEQFF
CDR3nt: TGTGCCAGCATGATGGGGCCCTACAATGAGCAGTTCTTC

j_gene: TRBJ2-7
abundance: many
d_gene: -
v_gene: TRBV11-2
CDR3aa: CASSLEGDSSYEQYF
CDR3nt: TGTGCCAGCAGCTTAGAAGGGGATAGCTCCTACGAGCAGTACTTC

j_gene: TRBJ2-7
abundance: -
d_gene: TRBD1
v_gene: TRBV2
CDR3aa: CASTRDRAYREQYF
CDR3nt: TGTGCCAGCACCCGGGACAGGGCGTATCGCGAGCAGTACTTC

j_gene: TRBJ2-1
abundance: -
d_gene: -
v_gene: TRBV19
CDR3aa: CASSNRAGEQFF
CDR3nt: TGTGCCAGTAGCAACAGGGCTGGGGAGCAGTTCTTC

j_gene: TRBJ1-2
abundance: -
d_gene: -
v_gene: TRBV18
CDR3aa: CASSLTESYGYTF
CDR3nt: TGTGCCAGCTCTCTTACAGAGAGCTATGGCTACACCTTC

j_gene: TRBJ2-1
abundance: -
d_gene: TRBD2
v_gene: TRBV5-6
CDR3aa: CASSDLSGRFINEQFF
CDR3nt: TGTGCCAGCAGCGACCTTAGCGGGAGGTTTATAAATGAGCAGTTCTTC

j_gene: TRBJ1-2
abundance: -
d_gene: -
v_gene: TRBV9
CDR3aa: CASSVDGYSYTF
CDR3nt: TGTGCCAGCAGCGTAGACGGTTATAGCTACACCTTC

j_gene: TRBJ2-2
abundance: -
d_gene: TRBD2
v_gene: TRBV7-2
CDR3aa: CASNSGLAGPGELFF
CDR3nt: TGTGCCAGCAACTCGGGCCTAGCGGGACCCGGGGAGCTGTTTTTT

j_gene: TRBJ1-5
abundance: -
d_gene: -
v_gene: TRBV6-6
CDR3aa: CATQQEVGKRHF
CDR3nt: TGTGCCACCCAACAAGAGGTTGGGAAAAGGCATTTT

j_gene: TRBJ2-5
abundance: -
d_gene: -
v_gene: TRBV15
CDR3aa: CATSRDTRETQYF
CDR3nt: TGTGCCACCAGCAGAGATACCAGAGAGACCCAGTACTTC

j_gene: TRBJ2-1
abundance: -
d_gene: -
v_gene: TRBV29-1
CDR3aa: CSVGTRGGPSYNEQFF
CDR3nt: TGCAGCGTTGGTACAAGGGGGGGCCCTTCCTACAATGAGCAGTTCTTC

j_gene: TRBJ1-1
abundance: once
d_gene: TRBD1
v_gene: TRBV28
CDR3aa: CASSLRSGTGYSRAFF
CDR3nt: TGTGCCAGCAGTTTAAGATCCGGGACAGGCTATAGTCGGGCTTTCTTT

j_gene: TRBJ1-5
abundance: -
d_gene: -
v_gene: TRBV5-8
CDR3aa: CASRGLNQPQHF
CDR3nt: TGTGCCAGCAGGGGTTTAAATCAGCCCCAGCATTTT

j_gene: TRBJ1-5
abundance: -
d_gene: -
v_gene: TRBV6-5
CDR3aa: CASSRGDGNQPQHF
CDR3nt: TGTGCCAGCAGTCGGGGCGACGGGAATCAGCCCCAGCATTTT

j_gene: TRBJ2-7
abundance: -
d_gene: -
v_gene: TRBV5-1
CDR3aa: CASSLEGGGFYEQYF
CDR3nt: TGCGCCAGCAGCTTGGAAGGAGGGGGGTTCTACGAGCAGTACTTC

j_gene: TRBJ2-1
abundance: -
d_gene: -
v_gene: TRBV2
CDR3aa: CASDGGPFNEQFF
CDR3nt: TGTGCCAGCGACGGAGGGCCCTTCAATGAGCAGTTCTTC

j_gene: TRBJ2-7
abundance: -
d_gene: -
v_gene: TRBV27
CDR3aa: CASRLRPDGAYEQYF
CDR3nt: TGTGCCAGCAGACTCCGGCCGGACGGTGCCTACGAGCAGTACTTC

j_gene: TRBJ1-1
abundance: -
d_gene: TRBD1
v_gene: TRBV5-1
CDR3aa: CASGDWDRTTNTEAFF
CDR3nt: TGCGCCAGCGGGGATTGGGACAGGACCACGAACACTGAAGCTTTCTTT

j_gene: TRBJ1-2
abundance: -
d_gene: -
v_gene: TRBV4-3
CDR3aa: CASSQDHGTANYGYTF
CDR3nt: TGCGCCAGCAGCCAAGATCACGGCACAGCTAACTATGGCTACACCTTC

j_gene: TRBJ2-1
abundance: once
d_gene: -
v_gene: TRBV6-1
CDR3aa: CASSDKGGLYNEQFF
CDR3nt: TGTGCCAGCAGTGATAAAGGGGGGCTTTACAATGAGCAGTTCTTC

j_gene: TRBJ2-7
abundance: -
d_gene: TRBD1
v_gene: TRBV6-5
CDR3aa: CASSYTDRGLSYEQYF
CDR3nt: TGTGCCAGCAGTTACACGGACAGGGGTTTATCCTACGAGCAGTACTTC

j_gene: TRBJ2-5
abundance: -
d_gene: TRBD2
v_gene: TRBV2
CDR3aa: CASTPGGGSGETQYF
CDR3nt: TGTGCCAGCACCCCGGGTGGCGGGAGTGGAGAGACCCAGTACTTC

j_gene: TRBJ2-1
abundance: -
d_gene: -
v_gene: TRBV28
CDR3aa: CASSFGGTPPSWFF
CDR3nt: TGTGCCAGCAGTTTTGGGGGGACCCCACCCAGCTGGTTCTTC

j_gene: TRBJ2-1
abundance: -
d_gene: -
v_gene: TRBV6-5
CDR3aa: CASRNGAYNEQFF
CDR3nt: TGTGCCAGCAGAAACGGGGCCTACAATGAGCAGTTCTTC

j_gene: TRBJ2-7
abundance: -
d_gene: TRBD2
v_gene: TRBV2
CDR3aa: CASIGIAGVYEQYF
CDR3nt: TGTGCCAGCATCGGAATAGCGGGAGTCTACGAGCAGTACTTC

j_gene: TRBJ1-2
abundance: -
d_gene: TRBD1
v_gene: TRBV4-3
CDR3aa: CASSQEEGAGGYTF
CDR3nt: TGCGCCAGCAGCCAAGAAGAGGGGGCGGGTGGCTACACCTTC

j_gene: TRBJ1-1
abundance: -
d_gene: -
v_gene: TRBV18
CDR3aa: CASSPGGSNTEAFF
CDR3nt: TGTGCCAGCTCACCCGGGGGGTCGAACACTGAAGCTTTCTTT

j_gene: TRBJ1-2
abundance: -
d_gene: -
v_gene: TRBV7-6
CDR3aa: CASSQQAWTF
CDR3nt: TGTGCCAGCAGCCAACAAGCCTGGACCTTC